These 3 T cell receptor beta chains originate from one sample sequenced in a study of T cell responses to AZD1222 COVID-19 vaccine. Clones were sequenced by immunoSEQ multiplex PCR, and TCRdb holds only the in-frame ones, with some missing. The sample yields 250,000 to 300,000 clones, approximately 94% seen once. Sequenced here: peripheral blood, sampled 28 days after the second AZD1222 dose. These receptors originate from an adult who received the AZD1222 COVID-19 vaccine.

The V gene is TRBV18, the J gene TRBJ1-1; 7 nucleotides align to TRBD1. The germline gives CDR1 KGHSH, CDR2 LQKENI. CDR3 length: 14 amino acids. V lost 3 bases and J lost 4; bases outside the gene matches: 5. For the CDR3, the DNA is TGTGCCAGCTCACCTCTGACAGGGTTCACTGAAGCTTTCTTT. Its protein product is CASSPLTGFTEAFF.

This clone showed up just a few times. The rearrangement links TRBV18 to TRBJ2-7, with D possibly being TRBD1 (6 bases). The CDR3 runs to 12 residues. The germline gives CDR1 KGHSH, CDR2 LQKENI. Trimming took 5 bases from V and 3 from J, leaving 8 bases between them. CDR3 in amino acids: CASSADSYEQYF. DNA for the CDR3: TGTGCCAGCTCAGCGGACAGCTACGAGCAGTACTTC.

The V gene is TRBV7-3, the J gene TRBJ1-1, with a weak D call TRBD1 (6 bases). CDR1 and CDR2 from the germline V gene are SGHTA and FQGTGA. The CDR3 has 13 residues. Trimming took 6 bases from V and 1 from J, leaving 9 bases between them. The CDR3 DNA reads TGTGCCAGCAGAAGGGACAAGAACACTGAAGCTTTCTTT. Its protein product is CASRRDKNTEAFF.